The source of this TCR beta chain is a study of cytotoxic CD8 clonotypes in ibrutinib-treated CLL. Study background: The patients comprised roughly 12 relapsed/refractory and some 15 treatment-naive cases, approximately 17 IGHV unmutated. Responses: some 25 partial, 2 complete; after median around 70 months, roughly 14 stayed remitted, roughly 12 progressed. Study results and limitations: Shared public clonotypes were rare, and on treatment they either got smaller or stayed the same.

The repertoire was sequenced with immunoSEQ multiplex PCR; TCRdb's copy has only in-frame clones and lacks some. The sample records 160,000 or so clones, around 84% being singletons. This clone was found a few times. Its antigen is not identified. In germline, CDR1 is SGHDT, CDR2 YYEEEE. Trimming took off 2 bases at V and 3 bases at J, with 9 bases between the two ends. This CDR3 is built from 13 residues. This sequence joins TRBV5-6 and TRBJ2-7; no definite D call. Sequences were derived from PBMCs, sampled after 12 months of ibrutinib treatment. The receptor comes from a human donor with chronic lymphocytic leukemia. The CDR3 region has the DNA TGTGCCAGCAGCTTTATTGGCAGCTACGAGCAGTACTTC. This translates into CASSFIGSYEQYF.